This TCR delta chain was sequenced in a study of γδ T cells in repeated Plasmodium falciparum infection. Across the study: Donors had four controlled P. falciparum NF54 infections over 644 days.

Of note for this clone: Its cognate antigen is unknown. This likely came from a read error, as a far larger clone is one base away. The sample carries other DNA sequences with the same CDR3.

J was trimmed by 1 base and V by 0 bases; bases with no gene match: 1. The germline V gene encodes CDR1 GEAIGNYY and CDR2 EKD. The CDR3 loop spans 15 amino acids. TCRdb reapplied CATT to the multiplex PCR reads. The table has 90,000 or so delta-chain clones, over 0.9% seen once. Gammadelta T cells were flow-sorted from PBMC into Vgamma9/Vdelta2+ and Vdelta2-negative populations for bulk analysis. Findings and limits, study-wide: Malian children's Vdelta2-negative repertoires appeared more expanded and less diverse than Australians'.

Sequencing input: gamma-delta T cells from blood. The chain joins TRDV2 to TRDJ2; 7 bases agree with TRDD3. TCRdb records no J gene; here it was assigned by comparing the DNA to germline. The source is a pool of human donors (malaria-infected and uninfected, not separated). This chain's CDR3 is CACDTLGDLTAQLFF. The CDR3 DNA reads as TGTGCCTGTGACACCTTGGGGGATTTGACAGCACAACTCTTCTTT.